Sequencing of this T cell receptor beta chain was carried out in a study of T cells in Graves' hyperthyroidism and ophthalmopathy (dated by TCRdb to between 2017 and 2020). Some background on the complete study: Peripheral blood samples were taken at the time of initial diagnosis, prior to any treatment. A discovery cohort of 95 to 100 patients, roughly 45 with Graves' ophthalmopathy and about 58 with stable Graves' hyperthyroidism, was used to find distinguishing TCR V-J signatures. Prospective prediction of ophthalmopathy was tested in an independent validation cohort of some 20 hyperthyroidism patients and 15 to 17 patients who later progressed to ophthalmopathy. For training and testing, the 100 or so patients in the discovery cohort were randomly divided in a 7:3 ratio. In over five Graves' hyperthyroidism patients, the study also compared T-cell repertoires from thyroid tissue with T-cell repertoires from blood. After blood sampling, hyperthyroidism patients were treated with methimazole at a starting dose of 30 mg daily, and ophthalmopathy patients were treated with high-dose intravenous methylprednisolone. TCR Vbeta CDR3 sequencing of roughly 140 peripheral blood samples (roughly 43 ophthalmopathy, under 80 hyperthyroidism and approximately 17 progressor patients) is reported in the paper. Study-wide findings and limitations: Sample size was not statistically predetermined, and investigators were not blinded to group allocation. In cross-validation, a model built on a 13 V-J signature told ophthalmopathy apart from stable hyperthyroidism with 87.88% sensitivity and roughly 83% specificity, and in testing the same model reached 80%/75%. Most expanded thyroid clonotypes (frequency above 0.001) were also detected in blood, suggesting blood repertoires may reflect thyroid immune responses. In validation, the model predicted progression to ophthalmopathy a median of approximately 6.3 months before onset, with about 67% sensitivity and 72.22% specificity.

A note on this clonotype: Its antigen is unknown. No base quality values were provided; no much bigger clone lies one nucleotide off.

Clipping removes 8 bases from V and 5 bases from J, with 1 as the unmatched junction base count. The CDR3 has 13 amino acids, counting the end cysteine and phenylalanine. Of all the DNA, just the CDR3 is kept, 39 bases in frame from base 1. CDR1 SNHLY and CDR2 FYNNEI are derived from the germline V gene. The TCR beta CDR3 regions were amplified from the RNA transcripts. For the first round of RT-PCR on the TCR CDR3, the HTBI primer set was used together with the Qiagen OneStep RT-PCR kit. Libraries were constructed in a second round of multiplex PCR, after which size selection and purification were performed. Paired-end sequencing of the libraries was performed with 100 bp reads on an Illumina HiSeq2000. As for the authors' bioinformatics: SOAPnuke was used to process the raw data, throwing out any read that contained adapters or uncalled bases, had a mean Phred below 15, or lacked an exact constant-primer or identifier match. High-quality paired reads were merged with COPE v1.2.5, and unique nucleotide sequences were defined as clonotypes. Clonotypes were aligned to IMGT TRBV, TRBD and TRBJ reference segments using MiTCR v1.1. The analysis included only V-J combinations with a frequency above 0.0001, which together covered 98% to 99.2% of the repertoires. The TCS score was defined as the ratio of F50 (clonal expansion) to E x V (chaos), calculated using BLOSUM62-based TCRdist between CDR3 peptides within each V-J. Welch's t-statistics and random forest reduced 450 to 600 V-J features to about 12, which were used in a naive Bayes classifier (R e1071). In-frame beta chains were kept once TCRdb had trimmed the public reads at Q25 with fastp and called clones with MiXCR. Rows are unified per CDR3 protein, each entry keeping the most common DNA and genes. The V and J calls and clone size are TCRdb's, not the authors'. The sample profile shows some 620,000 distinct CDR3 sequences; 15% to 20% of them were found once. The ten largest make up 3.8% of the sample.

Graves' hyperthyroidism was defined as stable when no progression to ophthalmopathy occurred over 18 months of follow-up. Hyperthyroidism patients were newly diagnosed, had a disease duration of under 2 months, and were aged 18 to 65 years. Any patient with an uncontrolled infection, another autoimmune disease, pregnancy or lactation was excluded. Diagnoses were based on clinical symptoms, serum thyroxine and TRAb, thyroid ultrasound and orbital computed tomography. PBMCs were isolated from roughly 10 ml of fresh peripheral blood by Ficoll-Paque density gradient centrifugation. Trizol reagent was used to extract total RNA, and RNA quality was then checked on an Agilent 2100 Bioanalyzer.

The receptor comes from a woman aged 25 to 45 with Graves' hyperthyroidism. The sequencing sample was made of blood. Here the chain combines TRBV2 and TRBJ1-4; TRBD1 agrees with 11 junctional bases. The CDR3 protein sequence reads: CASGQGANEKLFF. At the DNA level, the sequence is TGTGCCAGCGGACAGGGGGCGAATGAAAAACTGTTTTTT.